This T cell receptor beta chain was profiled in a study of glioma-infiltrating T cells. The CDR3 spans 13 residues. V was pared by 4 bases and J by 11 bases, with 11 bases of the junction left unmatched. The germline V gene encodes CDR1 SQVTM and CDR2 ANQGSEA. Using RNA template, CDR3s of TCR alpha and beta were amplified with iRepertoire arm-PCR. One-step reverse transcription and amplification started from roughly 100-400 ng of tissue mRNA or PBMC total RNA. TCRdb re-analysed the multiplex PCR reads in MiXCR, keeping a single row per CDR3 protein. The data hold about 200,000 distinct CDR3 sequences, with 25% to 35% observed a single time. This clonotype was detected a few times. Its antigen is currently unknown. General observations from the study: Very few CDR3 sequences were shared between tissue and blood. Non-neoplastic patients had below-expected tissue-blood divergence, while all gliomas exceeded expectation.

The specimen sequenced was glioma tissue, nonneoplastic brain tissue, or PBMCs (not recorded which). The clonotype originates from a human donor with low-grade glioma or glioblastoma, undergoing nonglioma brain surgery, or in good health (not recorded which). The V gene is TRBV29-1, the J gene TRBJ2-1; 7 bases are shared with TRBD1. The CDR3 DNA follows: TGCAGCGTTGGGTATCTAGGGGGCGAAAAGCAGTTCTTC. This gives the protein CSVGYLGGEKQFF.